This T cell receptor beta chain was sequenced for a study of blood T cell repertoires in COVID-19. About the research overall: The United States, Italy and Spain were the sources of the acute and convalescent COVID-19 samples. The analysed material was cDNA or gDNA that came from T cells, B-cell-depleted T cells, or PBMCs.

Data came from immunoSEQ multiplex PCR; TCRdb stores just in-frame clones and leaves some out. The data hold over 450,000 clones, with 89% observed a single time. Germline assignment: CDR1 SEHNR and CDR2 FQNEAQ (reference sequence). Trimming removed 2 bases from V and 8 bases from J; junction bases left unmatched: 8. The CDR3 extends over 14 amino acids. Enrolment of Seattle patients took place during active infection, and they were followed longitudinally. This chain connects TRBV7-9 to TRBJ1-2; TRBD1 matches at 7 bases. Sequencing input: peripheral blood. The TCR originated in a man aged 18 to 30 with COVID-19, enrolled during active disease. The CDR3 nucleotides are TGTGCCAGCAGCTTAATACAGGGGAATTGGGGCTACACCTTC. Its protein product is CASSLIQGNWGYTF.